This T cell receptor beta chain comes out of a study of blood T cell repertoires in COVID-19. Study information: Donors in the United States, Italy and Spain gave samples during acute or convalescent COVID-19. PBMCs, B-cell-depleted T cells, or T cells were the source of the cDNA or gDNA that made up the material.

In the original processing: Amplification of reference gene primers was used by the study to estimate nucleated cell counts. Produced via immunoSEQ multiplex PCR; TCRdb's table is partial and in-frame only. Clone size and the V and J calls come from that table; the DNA yielded D and trimming. The table includes approximately 99,000 clones, approximately 70% detected once. This CDR3 is built from 14 residues. CDR1 MNHEY and CDR2 SMNVEV come from the germline V gene (reference sequence). J gave up 6 bases and V 5 bases, and 5 bases lay outside the gene matches. The V gene is TRBV27, the J gene TRBJ1-5; TRBD1 matches 9 bases. The sequence was collected from a woman aged 40 to 55 with acute or convalescent COVID-19. The sample taken for sequencing was peripheral blood. CDR3 nucleotide sequence: TGTGCCAGCAGTGCCCGGGACAGGGTTCAGCCCCAGCATTTT. This gives the protein CASSARDRVQPQHF.